The clone carrying this TCR beta chain was observed a handful of times. Its antigen remains unidentified. This record comes from a study of cytomegalovirus exposure and HLA in healthy donors. Points from the study as a whole: Apparent HLA restriction characterized most CMV-associated TCR beta chains in a later analysis.

With V trimmed by 0 bases and J by 5 bases, 6 bases remained unmatched. CDR3 length: 16 residues. In germline, CDR1 is SGHRS, CDR2 YFSETQ. The PCR used 60 Vbeta and 13 Jbeta primers. Sequenced by immunoSEQ multiplex PCR; TCRdb stores in-frame clones only, minus some. The sample carries roughly 120,000 clones, approximately 80% recorded once. This TCR was sampled from a woman aged 18-35 years in good health and CMV-seropositive. The chain combines TRBV5-1 with TRBJ2-4, with 9 bases matching TRBD2. Sequencing used PBMCs. This chain's CDR3 is CASSLGGGGAQNIQYF. For the CDR3, the DNA is TGCGCCAGCAGCTTGGGGGGCGGGGGGGCGCAAAACATTCAGTACTTC. Variable domain in full (rest from reference TRBV5-1 and TRBJ2-4): KAGVTQTPRYLIKTRGQQVTLSCSPISGHRSVSWYQQTPGQGLQFLFEYFSETQRNKGNFPGRFSGRQFSNSRSEMNVSTLELGDSALYLCASSLGGGGAQNIQYFGAGTRLSVL.